One TCR beta chain is described in this entry. The antigen is not known. The table came from immunoSEQ multiplex PCR; TCRdb's copy has only in-frame clones and leaves some out. The data show 250,000 to 350,000 clones, around 77% seen once. The data stem from a study of cytotoxic CD8 clonotypes in ibrutinib-treated CLL. Study information: By median roughly 5.5 years, approximately twelve had progressed and about 15 stayed remitted; responses had been 2 complete and around 25 partial. Treatment had run for a median about 11 months, range 6 to 36, when response samples were taken. Study observations and caveats: Whereas clonality rose at ibrutinib response, it declined toward baseline at progression. Public clonotypes occurred uncommonly; on treatment, they contracted or remained stable.

CDR1 and CDR2 from the germline V gene are LNHDA and SQIVND (reference sequence). The V end was cut by 0 bases, the J end by 14 bases, with 11 bases between. The CDR3 has 12 residues. The chain has TRBV19 and TRBJ2-4; D is perhaps TRBD1 or TRBD2 (6 bases each). This receptor was taken from a human donor with chronic lymphocytic leukemia. Sequencing was performed on PBMCs, taken at disease progression, from a patient treated with ibrutinib. CDR3 amino acids: CASSIDGGLEYF. CDR3 nucleotides: TGTGCCAGTAGTATAGATGGGGGGCTGGAGTACTTC.